The 14 T cell receptor beta chains below come from one sample, sequenced in a study of identical twins. From the 5' RACE reads, TCRdb called clonotypes with MiXCR, one entry per CDR3 protein. The sample has a few hundred thousand distinct CDR3 sequences, 24% seen once. Separately, the same data were catalogued under a study of T cells expressing NK-cell markers.

The sequenced sample consisted of CD4+ T cells sorted from blood. The receptors derive from a woman under 30 in good health.

The chain links TRBV7-2 to TRBJ2-1; TRBD1 is a possible D gene (6 bases). The CDR3 totals 17 residues. V was clipped by 3 bases and J by 7 bases, with 22 bases between them. Germline CDR1 reads SGHTA; CDR2 reads FQGNSA. In DNA, the CDR3 is TGTGCCAGCAGCTTTCCTTGGCGGGTGGGGGCAAGAAATGAGCAGTTCTTC. Translated: CASSFPWRVGARNEQFF.

The chain is built from TRBV20-1 and TRBJ1-2, with D perhaps TRBD1 (6 bases). With 5 bases removed from V and 8 bases from J, the gap between germline ends came to 15 bases. The CDR3 has 12 amino acids. Germline assignment: CDR1 DFQATT and CDR2 SNEGSKA (reference sequence). The CDR3 bases are TGCAGTGCTTCCCAGGGGATACGGGGCTACACCTTC. This codes for CSASQGIRGYTF.

This clonotype was counted between two and nine times. The rearrangement joins TRBV20-1 to TRBJ1-1, with D perhaps TRBD1 (5 bases). Germline CDR1 and CDR2: DFQATT and SNEGSKA (reference sequence). There are 13 residues in the CDR3. With 1 base removed from V and 1 base from J, the gap between germline ends came to 7 bases. CDR3 sequence: CSARVGGNTEAFF. CDR3 DNA sequence: TGCAGTGCTAGAGTGGGGGGGAACACTGAAGCTTTCTTT.

V usage is TRBV10-3 and J usage is TRBJ1-1; 7 bases are shared with TRBD1. V shed 7 bases, J shed 1 base, and the junction held 6 bases outside the gene matches. The CDR3 is made up of 14 amino acids. Germline V CDR1 and CDR2: ENHRY, SYGVKD. CDR3 in amino acids: CAINGDSPNTEAFF. CDR3 bases: TGTGCCATCAATGGGGACAGCCCGAACACTGAAGCTTTCTTT.

V usage is TRBV7-2 and J usage is TRBJ2-7; 8 nucleotides agree with TRBD2. Germline-derived CDR1 and CDR2 are SGHTA and FQGNSA. The CDR3 totals 15 residues. J was trimmed by 5 bases and V by 1 base; bases with no gene match: 7. The CDR3 spells CASSLGSGRVNEQYF. The DNA for the CDR3 is TGTGCCAGCAGCTTAGGGAGCGGGAGAGTCAACGAGCAGTACTTC.

The rearrangement uses TRBV11-1 and TRBJ1-1, with unresolved D. The CDR3 runs 15 residues. Germline V gene data show CDR1 as SGHAT and CDR2 as FQDESV (reference sequence). Trimming removed 5 bases at V and 5 bases at J, with 18 bases between. The CDR3 region is CASSPNMGLRTEAFF. The CDR3 DNA sequence: TGTGCCAGCAGCCCCAACATGGGTTTGCGGACTGAAGCTTTCTTT. Full variable domain (outside the CDR3, taken from reference TRBV11-1 and TRBJ1-1): EAEVAQSPRYKITEKSQAVAFWCDPISGHATLYWYRQILGQGPELLVQFQDESVVDDSQLPKDRFSAERLKGVDSTLKIQPAELGDSAMYLCASSPNMGLRTEAFFGQGTRLTVV.

This clonotype was counted only a few times. V usage is TRBV5-1 and J usage is TRBJ2-1, with 13 bases matching TRBD2. The CDR3 runs to 17 residues. Germline loops: CDR1 SGHRS, CDR2 YFSETQ. Trimming at V came to 9 bases and at J to 0 bases, leaving 9 bases not matched to a gene. The CDR3, as DNA: TGCGCCACCAGTCGAACTAGCGGGGGGGTCTCCTACAATGAGCAGTTCTTC. Translation: CATSRTSGGVSYNEQFF.

The gene calls are TRBV5-1 and TRBJ2-5; 7 nucleotides agree with TRBD1. The V segment lost 4 bases and the J segment 1 base; nucleotides outside the gene matches: 7. Per the germline V gene, CDR1 is SGHRS and CDR2 is YFSETQ. The CDR3 consists of 15 residues. The CDR3 loop reads CASSGDTGVQETQYF. The DNA for the CDR3 is TGCGCCAGCAGCGGGGATACAGGGGTCCAAGAGACCCAGTACTTC.

This clonotype showed up just a few times. The chain has TRBV20-1 and TRBJ2-1, with D unclear. CDR3 length: 11 residues. The V end lost 5 bases, the J end lost 7 bases, and 9 bases lay between the germline ends. Germline CDR1 is DFQATT and CDR2 is SNEGSKA (reference sequence). Here the CDR3 DNA reads TGCAGTGCTGAGCCCTTGAATGAGCAGTTCTTC. It translates to CSAEPLNEQFF.

This clonotype showed up just a few times. This rearrangement joins TRBV9 to TRBJ2-4; D not resolved. CDR3 length: 13 residues. Deletions cut 0 bases from V and 7 bases from J, with 8 bases between. The V gene's germline CDR1 is SGDLS and CDR2 YYNGEE. CDR3 sequence: CASSVEMDNIQYF. CDR3 bases: TGTGCCAGCAGCGTAGAGATGGACAACATTCAGTACTTC.

This clonotype was observed many times. The CDR3 DNA is TGCAGTATTTTAAAGCCGAAAAATTTAGGGGGGTTGAACACTGAAGCTTTCTTT. This codes for CSILKPKNLGGLNTEAFF. The V and J genes are TRBV20-1 and TRBJ1-1, with D possibly being TRBD1 (6 bases). Trimming stripped 8 bases from V and 0 bases from J, with 28 bases between. CDR3 length: 18 amino acids. Looked up from germline, CDR1 is DFQATT and CDR2 is SNEGSKA (reference sequence).

This clonotype was found a few times. The chain recombines TRBV29-1 with TRBJ1-2; D perhaps matches TRBD1 (6 bases). The CDR3 runs to 13 residues. The germline gives CDR1 SQVTM, CDR2 ANQGSEA. Trimming stripped 6 bases from V and 3 bases from J, with 14 bases between. CDR3 in DNA: TGCAGCGTGATACAGGGTGAGGACTATGGCTACACCTTC. Protein product: CSVIQGEDYGYTF.

This clonotype has just a few counts. The V and J genes are TRBV20-1 and TRBJ1-1, with 7 bases lining up with TRBD1. This CDR3 contains 13 residues. V was pared by 0 bases and J by 6 bases, with 4 bases of the junction left unmatched. Germline CDR1 DFQATT, CDR2 SNEGSKA (reference sequence). CDR3 amino acids: CSARDPQGAEAFF. CDR3 coding DNA: TGCAGTGCTAGAGATCCGCAGGGGGCTGAAGCTTTCTTT.

The V gene is TRBV28, the J gene TRBJ2-3; TRBD2 might be the D (5 bases). Trimming took 5 bases from V and 0 from J, leaving 18 bases between them. The V gene's germline CDR1 is MDHEN and CDR2 SYDVKM. The CDR3 has 17 residues. As DNA, the CDR3 is TGTGCCAGCAGTGCGACCCGGGGTACCTTTAGCACAGATACGCAGTATTTT. It is translated as CASSATRGTFSTDTQYF.